This T cell receptor beta chain was found in a study of blood T cell repertoires in COVID-19. Only in-frame clones appear in the TCRdb table, and some are missing; sequencing was by immunoSEQ multiplex PCR. The profile shows a few hundred thousand clones, around 90% of them singletons. This CDR3 comprises 15 residues. Per germline, CDR1 MNHEY and CDR2 SVGEGT. Losses at the gene ends were 2 bases for V and 4 bases for J; bases not matched to a gene: 3. Specimen: peripheral blood. The sequence derives from a woman aged 60 to 75 with COVID-19, enrolled during active disease. The chain couples TRBV6-2 or TRBV6-3 to TRBJ1-5; 9 bases are a match to TRBD1. CDR3 bases: TGTGCCAGCAGTTACATGACAGGGGGTAATCAGCCCCAGCATTTT. Translated: CASSYMTGGNQPQHF.